This TCR beta chain was sequenced during a study of shared clonotypes between healthy human individuals. Study-wide findings and caveats: Depth of sequencing was expected to influence donor clonotype sharing. Sampling covered blood only; tissue repertoires likely differ.

As to this clone: Its specificity is not known.

Genomic DNA per cell subset filled all wells of several immunoSEQ plates. Here immunoSEQ multiplex PCR was the method, and the copy in TCRdb shows in-frame clones only, minus some. The sample contains 400,000 to 500,000 clones, 75% to 85% of which appear only once. The sample taken for sequencing was PBMCs. The clonotype was recovered from a woman between 40 and 50 years old in good health. Some clones in this sample may be carry-over from other donors' samples.

Here the CDR3 reads CASFAGSSGNTIYF. The CDR3 DNA is TGTGCCAGCTTTGCAGGGTCGTCTGGAAACACCATATATTTT. The V gene is TRBV6-6, the J gene TRBJ1-3; possibly TRBD1 for D (5 bases). CDR3 length equals 14 residues. Germline V gene data show CDR1 as MNHNY and CDR2 as SVGAGI (reference sequence). Trimming cost V 8 bases and J 1 base, with 12 bases left between them.